This T cell receptor (beta chain) is drawn from a study of blood T cells in healthy people across ages. There are a few counts of this clonotype. Its antigen is undetermined. A second PCR of 7 to 11 cycles used a sample-barcoded 5' primer and a J-beta primer mix. A template-switch adaptor that had 12 random nucleotides put a tag on each cDNA molecule. TCRdb itself ran the 5' RACE reads through MiXCR, one entry per CDR3 protein. Among 600,000 to 1,000,000 distinct CDR3 sequences listed, roughly 25% were seen once. Study observations and caveats: Age advanced and TCR beta diversity per million T cells fell, roughly linearly.

Isolation of PBMCs gave at least 6 million cells per sample. The germline gives CDR1 MDHEN, CDR2 SYDVKM. The V gene end was trimmed by 5 bases and the J gene end by 5 bases; junction bases not matched to a gene: 9. The CDR3 extends over 15 amino acids. This sample also appeared in a second study, on T cells of mothers and their children.

What was sequenced was blood. V and J are TRBV28 and TRBJ2-1; 7 nucleotides line up with TRBD1. The TCR originated in a boy between 10 and 17 years old in good health. This CDR3 reads CASSPRDSVHNEQFF. Here the CDR3 DNA reads TGTGCCAGCAGTCCCCGGGACAGCGTTCACAATGAGCAGTTCTTC.